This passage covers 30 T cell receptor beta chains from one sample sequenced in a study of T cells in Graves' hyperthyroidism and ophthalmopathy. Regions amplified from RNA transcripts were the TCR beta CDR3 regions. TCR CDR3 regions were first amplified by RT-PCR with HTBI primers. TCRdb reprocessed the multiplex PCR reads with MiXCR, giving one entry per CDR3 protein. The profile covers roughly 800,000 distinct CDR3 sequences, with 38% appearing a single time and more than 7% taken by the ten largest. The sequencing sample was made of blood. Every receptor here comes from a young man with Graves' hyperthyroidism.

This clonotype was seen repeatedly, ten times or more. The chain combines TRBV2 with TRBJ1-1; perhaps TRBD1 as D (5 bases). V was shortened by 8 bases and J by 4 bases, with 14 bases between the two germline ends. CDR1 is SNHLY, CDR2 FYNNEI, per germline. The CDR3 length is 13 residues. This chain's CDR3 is CASHVGAVTEAFF. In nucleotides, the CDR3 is TGTGCCAGCCACGTAGGGGCGGTCACTGAAGCTTTCTTT.

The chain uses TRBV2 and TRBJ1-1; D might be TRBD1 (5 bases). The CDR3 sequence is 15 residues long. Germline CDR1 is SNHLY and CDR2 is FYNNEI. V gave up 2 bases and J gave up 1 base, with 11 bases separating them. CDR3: CASSERRDPNTEAFF. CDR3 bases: TGTGCCAGCAGTGAAAGGCGGGACCCGAACACTGAAGCTTTCTTT.

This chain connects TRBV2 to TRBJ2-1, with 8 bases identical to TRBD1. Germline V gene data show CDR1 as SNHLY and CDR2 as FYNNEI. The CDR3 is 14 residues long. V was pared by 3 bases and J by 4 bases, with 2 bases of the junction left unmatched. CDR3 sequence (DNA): TGTGCCAGCAGTGAGGGGACAGGATACAATGAGCAGTTCTTC. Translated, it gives CASSEGTGYNEQFF.

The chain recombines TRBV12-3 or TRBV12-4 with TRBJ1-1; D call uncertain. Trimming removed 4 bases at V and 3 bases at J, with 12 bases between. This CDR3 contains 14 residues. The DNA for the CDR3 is TGTGCCAGCAGTTACTCCCGGGAAGACACTGAAGCTTTCTTT. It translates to CASSYSREDTEAFF.

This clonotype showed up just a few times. In DNA, the CDR3 is TGTGCCAGCTCCCCCCCCGGGGGTGAAGATGAAAAACTGTTTTTT. It codes for CASSPPGGEDEKLFF. V and J are TRBV7-9 and TRBJ1-4, with D possibly TRBD1 on 5 matching bases. This CDR3 has 15 residues. Germline V gives CDR1 SEHNR, CDR2 FQNEAQ (reference sequence). Trimming cost V 8 bases and J 6 bases, with 19 bases left between them.

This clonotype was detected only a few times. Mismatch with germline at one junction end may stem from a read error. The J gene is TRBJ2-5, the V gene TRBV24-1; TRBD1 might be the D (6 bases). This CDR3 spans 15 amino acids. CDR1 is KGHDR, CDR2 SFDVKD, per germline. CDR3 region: CASSSNRVKFETQYF. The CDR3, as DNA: TGTGCCAGCAGTTCTAACAGGGTAAAGTTTGAGACCCAGTACTTC.

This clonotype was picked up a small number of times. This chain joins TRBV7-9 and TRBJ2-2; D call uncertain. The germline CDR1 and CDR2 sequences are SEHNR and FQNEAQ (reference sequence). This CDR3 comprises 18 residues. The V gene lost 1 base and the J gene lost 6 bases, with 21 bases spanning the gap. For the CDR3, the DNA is TGTGCCAGCAGCTTAGGGCTCGGGCAGATGAATCTCGCCGGGGAGCTGTTTTTT. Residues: CASSLGLGQMNLAGELFF. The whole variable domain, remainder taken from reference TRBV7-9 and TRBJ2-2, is DTGVSQNPRHKITKRGQNVTFRCDPISEHNRLYWYRQTLGQGPEFLTYFQNEAQLEKSRLLSDRFSAERPKGSFSTLEIQRTEQGDSAMYLCASSLGLGQMNLAGELFFGEGSRLTVL.

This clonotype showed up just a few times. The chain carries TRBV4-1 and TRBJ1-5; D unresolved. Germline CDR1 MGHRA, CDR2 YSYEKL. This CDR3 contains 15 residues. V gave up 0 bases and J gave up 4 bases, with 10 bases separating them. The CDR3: CASSQDTGTNQPQHF. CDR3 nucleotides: TGCGCCAGCAGCCAAGATACGGGAACTAATCAGCCCCAGCATTTT.

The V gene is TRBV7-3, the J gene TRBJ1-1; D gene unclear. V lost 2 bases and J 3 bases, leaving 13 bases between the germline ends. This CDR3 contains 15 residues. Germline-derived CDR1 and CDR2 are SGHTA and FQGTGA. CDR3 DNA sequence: TGTGCCAGCAGCTTAGGACCGGGGAGGGACACTGAAGCTTTCTTT. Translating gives CASSLGPGRDTEAFF.

CDR3 in amino acids: CSARASPGPEETQYF. The DNA for the CDR3 is TGCAGTGCTAGAGCTAGCCCGGGCCCTGAGGAGACCCAGTACTTC. V is TRBV20-1 and J is TRBJ2-5; D may be TRBD2 (5 bases). Germline V lookup: CDR1 DFQATT, CDR2 SNEGSKA (reference sequence). Deletions cut 1 base from V and 5 bases from J, with 17 bases between. The CDR3 loop spans 15 amino acids.

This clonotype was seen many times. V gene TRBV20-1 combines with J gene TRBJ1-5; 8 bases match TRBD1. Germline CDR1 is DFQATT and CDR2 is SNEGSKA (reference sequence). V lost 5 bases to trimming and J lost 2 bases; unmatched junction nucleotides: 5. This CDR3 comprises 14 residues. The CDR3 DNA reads TGCAGTGCTCCAACGGGACAGGGCAATCAGCCCCAGCATTTT. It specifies CSAPTGQGNQPQHF.

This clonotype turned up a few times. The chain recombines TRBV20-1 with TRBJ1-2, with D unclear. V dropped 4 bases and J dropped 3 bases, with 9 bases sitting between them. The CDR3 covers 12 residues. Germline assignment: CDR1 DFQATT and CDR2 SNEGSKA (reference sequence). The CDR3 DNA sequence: TGCAGTGCTACCCCCGAAGACTATGGCTACACCTTC. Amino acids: CSATPEDYGYTF.

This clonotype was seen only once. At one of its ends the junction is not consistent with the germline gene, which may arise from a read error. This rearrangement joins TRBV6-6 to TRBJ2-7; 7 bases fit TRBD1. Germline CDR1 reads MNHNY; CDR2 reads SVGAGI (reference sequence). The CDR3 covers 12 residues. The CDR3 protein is CASQGDSSEQYF. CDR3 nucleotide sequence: TGTGCCAGTCAGGGGGATTCCTCCGAGCAGTACTTC.

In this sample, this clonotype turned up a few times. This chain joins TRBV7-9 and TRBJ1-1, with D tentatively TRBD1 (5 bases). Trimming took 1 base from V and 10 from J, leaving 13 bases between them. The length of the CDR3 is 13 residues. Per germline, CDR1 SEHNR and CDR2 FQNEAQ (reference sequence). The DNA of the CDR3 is TGTGCCAGCAGCTTAGAGGCGGGGGGGGGAGCTTTCTTT. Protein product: CASSLEAGGGAFF.

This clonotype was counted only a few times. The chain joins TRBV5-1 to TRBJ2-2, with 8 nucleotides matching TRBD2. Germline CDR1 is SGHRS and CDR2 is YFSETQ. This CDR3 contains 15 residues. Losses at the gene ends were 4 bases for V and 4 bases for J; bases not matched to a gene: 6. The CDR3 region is CASSTGTSSTGELFF. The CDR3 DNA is TGCGCCAGCAGCACCGGGACTAGTTCCACCGGGGAGCTGTTTTTT.

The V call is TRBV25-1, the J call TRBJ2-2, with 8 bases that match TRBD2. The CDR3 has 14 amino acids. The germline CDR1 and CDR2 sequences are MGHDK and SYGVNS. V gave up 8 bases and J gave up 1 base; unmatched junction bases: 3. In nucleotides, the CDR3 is TGTGCCAGCGAGCGGGGGCGGAACACCGGGGAGCTGTTTTTT. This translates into CASERGRNTGELFF. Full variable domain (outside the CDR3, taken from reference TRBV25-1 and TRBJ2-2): EADIYQTPRYLVIGTGKKITLECSQTMGHDKMYWYQQDPGMELHLIHYSYGVNSTEKGDLSSESTVSRIRTEHFPLTLESARPSHTSQYLCASERGRNTGELFFGEGSRLTVL.

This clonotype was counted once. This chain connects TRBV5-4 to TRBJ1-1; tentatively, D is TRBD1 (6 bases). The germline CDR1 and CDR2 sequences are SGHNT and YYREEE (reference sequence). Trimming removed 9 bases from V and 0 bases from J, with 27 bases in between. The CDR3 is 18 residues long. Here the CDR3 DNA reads TGTGCCACCTCCCCGGGACGGGTCGATAAGGGGGTGAACACTGAAGCTTTCTTT. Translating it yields CATSPGRVDKGVNTEAFF.

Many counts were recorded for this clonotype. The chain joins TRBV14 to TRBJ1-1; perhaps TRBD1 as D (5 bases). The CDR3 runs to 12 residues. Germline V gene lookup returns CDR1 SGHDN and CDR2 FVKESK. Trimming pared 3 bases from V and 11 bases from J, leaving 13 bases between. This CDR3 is CASSHSPGTAFF. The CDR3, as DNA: TGTGCCAGCAGCCACAGTCCAGGGACGGCTTTCTTT.

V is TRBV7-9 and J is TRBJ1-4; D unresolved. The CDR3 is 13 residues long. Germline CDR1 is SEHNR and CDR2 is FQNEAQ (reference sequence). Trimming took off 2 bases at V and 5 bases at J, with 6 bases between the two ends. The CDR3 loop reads CASSLLVNEKLFF. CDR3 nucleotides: TGTGCCAGCAGCTTATTAGTAAATGAAAAACTGTTTTTT.

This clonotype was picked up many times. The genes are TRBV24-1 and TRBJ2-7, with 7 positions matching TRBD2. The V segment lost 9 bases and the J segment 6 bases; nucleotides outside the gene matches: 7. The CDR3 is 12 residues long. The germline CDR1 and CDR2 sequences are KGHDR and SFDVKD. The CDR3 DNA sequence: TGTGCCACCCCTCCGGGACTAAGCGAGCAGTACTTC. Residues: CATPPGLSEQYF.

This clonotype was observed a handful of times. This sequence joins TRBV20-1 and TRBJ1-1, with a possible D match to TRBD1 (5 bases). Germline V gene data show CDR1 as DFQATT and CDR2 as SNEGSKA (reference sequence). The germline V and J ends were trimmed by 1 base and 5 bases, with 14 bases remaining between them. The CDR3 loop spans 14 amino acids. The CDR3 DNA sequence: TGCAGTGCTAGAGTAGGCGGGGCGAAGACTGAAGCTTTCTTT. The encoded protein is CSARVGGAKTEAFF.

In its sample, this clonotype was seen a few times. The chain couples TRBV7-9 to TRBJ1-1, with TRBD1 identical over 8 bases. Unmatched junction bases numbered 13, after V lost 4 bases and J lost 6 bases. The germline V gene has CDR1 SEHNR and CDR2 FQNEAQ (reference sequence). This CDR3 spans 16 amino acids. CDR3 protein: CASSSRTGPLDPEAFF. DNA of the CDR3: TGTGCCAGCAGCTCCCGGACAGGGCCCCTGGACCCTGAAGCTTTCTTT.

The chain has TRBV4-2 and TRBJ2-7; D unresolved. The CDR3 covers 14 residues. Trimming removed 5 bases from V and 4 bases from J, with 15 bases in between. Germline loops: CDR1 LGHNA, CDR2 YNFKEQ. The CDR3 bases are TGTGCCAGCAGCTGGGGTACTGGAGAGTACGAGCAGTACTTC. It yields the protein CASSWGTGEYEQYF.

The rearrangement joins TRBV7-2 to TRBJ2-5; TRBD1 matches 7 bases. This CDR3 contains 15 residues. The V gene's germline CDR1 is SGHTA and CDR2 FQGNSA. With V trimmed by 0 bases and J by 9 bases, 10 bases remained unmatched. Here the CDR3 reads CASSLAGQYNQPQYF. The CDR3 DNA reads TGTGCCAGCAGCTTAGCGGGACAGTACAATCAGCCCCAGTACTTC.

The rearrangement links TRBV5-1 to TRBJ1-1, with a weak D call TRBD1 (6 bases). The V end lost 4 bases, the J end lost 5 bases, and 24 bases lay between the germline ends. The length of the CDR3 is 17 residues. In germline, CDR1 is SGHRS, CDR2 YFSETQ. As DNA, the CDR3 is TGCGCCAGCAGCCCCCACGCGGGGGGCGCATACGGGACTGAAGCTTTCTTT. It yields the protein CASSPHAGGAYGTEAFF.

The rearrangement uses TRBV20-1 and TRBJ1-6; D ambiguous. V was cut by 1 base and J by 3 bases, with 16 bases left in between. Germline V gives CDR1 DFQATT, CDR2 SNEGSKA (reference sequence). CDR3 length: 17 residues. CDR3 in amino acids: CSARVNPEGNYNSPLHF. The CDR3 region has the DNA TGCAGTGCTAGAGTAAACCCCGAGGGAAACTATAATTCACCCCTCCACTTT.

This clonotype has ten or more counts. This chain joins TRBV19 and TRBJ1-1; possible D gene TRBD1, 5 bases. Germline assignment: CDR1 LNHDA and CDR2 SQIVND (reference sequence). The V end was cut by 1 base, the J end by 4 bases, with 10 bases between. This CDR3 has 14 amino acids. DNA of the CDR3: TGTGCCAGTAGTATAGGGGGCGTCAGCACTGAAGCTTTCTTT. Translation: CASSIGGVSTEAFF.

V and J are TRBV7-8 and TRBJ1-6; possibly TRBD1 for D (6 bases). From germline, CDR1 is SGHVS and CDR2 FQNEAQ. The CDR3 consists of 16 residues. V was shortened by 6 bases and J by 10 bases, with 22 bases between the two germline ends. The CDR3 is CASSSNAPGGSSPLHF. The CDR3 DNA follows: TGTGCCAGCAGTTCTAACGCTCCCGGGGGCTCCTCACCCCTCCACTTT. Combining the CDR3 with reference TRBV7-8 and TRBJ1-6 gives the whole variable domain GAGVSQSPRYKVAKRGQDVALRCDPISGHVSLFWYQQALGQGPEFLTYFQNEAQLDKSGLPSDRFFAERPEGSVSTLKIQRTQQEDSAVYLCASSSNAPGGSSPLHFGNGTRLTVT.

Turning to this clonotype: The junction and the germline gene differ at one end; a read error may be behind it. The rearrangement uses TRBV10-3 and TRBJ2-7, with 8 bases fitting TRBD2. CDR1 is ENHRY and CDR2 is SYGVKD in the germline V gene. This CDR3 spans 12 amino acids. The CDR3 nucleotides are TGTGCCATCAGAGCGGGAGCCGGGGAGCTGTACTTC. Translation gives CAIRAGAGELYF.

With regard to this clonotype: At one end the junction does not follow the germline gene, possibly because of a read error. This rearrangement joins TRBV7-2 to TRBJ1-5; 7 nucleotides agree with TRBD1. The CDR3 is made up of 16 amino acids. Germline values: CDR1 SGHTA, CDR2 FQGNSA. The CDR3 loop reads CASSPGTGEGYQLQHF. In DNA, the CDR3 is TGTGCCAGCAGCCCCGGAACAGGGGAGGGATATCAGCTCCAGCATTTT. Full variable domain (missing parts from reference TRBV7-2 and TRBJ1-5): GAGVSQSPSNKVTEKGKDVELRCDPISGHTALYWYRQSLGQGLEFLIYFQGNSAPDKSGLPSDRFSAERTGGSVSTLTIQRTQQEDSAVYLCASSPGTGEGYQLQHFGDGTRLSIL.